This paragraph reports one T cell receptor (beta chain). The data stem from a study of blood T cell repertoires in COVID-19. The table came from immunoSEQ multiplex PCR; TCRdb's copy has only in-frame clones and leaves some out. The sample has 100,000 to 130,000 clones; 60% to 85% are singletons. Trimming removed 5 bases at V and 4 bases at J, with 18 bases between. Germline lookup yields CDR1 LNHDA and CDR2 SQIVND (reference sequence). There are 16 residues in the CDR3. The specimen sequenced was peripheral blood. The sequence came from a man between 70 and 80 years old with acute or convalescent COVID-19. V and J are TRBV19 and TRBJ2-1; a weak D match, TRBD1 (6 bases). CDR3 sequence (DNA): TGTGCCAGTAGTGTTGGACAGCTATCTCTATACAATGAGCAGTTCTTC. Translating gives CASSVGQLSLYNEQFF.